These T cell receptor beta chains were read from a single sample in a study of shared clonotypes between healthy human individuals. This table comes from immunoSEQ multiplex PCR, and its TCRdb copy is limited to in-frame clones, with some not included. The table records some 650,000 clones, roughly 97% of them present only once. What was sequenced was naive CD4+ T cells sorted from blood. These receptor sequences come from a woman in her twenties or thirties in good health. Each CDR3 is given without its conserved first and last residue.

j_gene | v_gene | CDR3aa
TRBJ2-1 | TRBV29-1 | SVELRQGAWEQF
TRBJ2-2 | TRBV28 | ASSRQGWNTGELF
TRBJ2-2 | TRBV9 | ASSVLAANTGELF
TRBJ1-2 | TRBV7-6 | ASSLVGDSGPGGLYGYT
TRBJ1-5 | TRBV7-9 | ASSLGTGRNQPQH
TRBJ1-5 | TRBV4-1 | ASSQVARRRNQPQH
TRBJ2-5 | TRBV7-8 | ASSQGGSVETQY
TRBJ1-1 | TRBV28 | ASSLSWDMNTEAF
TRBJ2-5 | TRBV28 | ASSFLGGEETQY
TRBJ2-7 | TRBV15 | ATSRPDRGPPYEQY
TRBJ2-7 | TRBV7-8 | ASSLVQGPSYEQY
TRBJ1-2 | TRBV2 | ASSVNNRAGYT
TRBJ2-1 | TRBV9 | ASSPQVVGYNEQF
TRBJ2-1 | TRBV4-1 | ASSQVGGSSYNEQF
TRBJ2-7 | TRBV6-6 | ASSYGTGTYEQY
TRBJ1-5 | TRBV28 | ASSFDARGNQPQH
TRBJ1-1 | TRBV5-1 | ASSLGADTEAF
TRBJ2-2 | TRBV2 | ASSDESVGELF
TRBJ1-1 | TRBV5-1 | ASSFTGAIETEAF
TRBJ2-7 | TRBV30 | AQGLAAYEQY
TRBJ2-7 | TRBV28 | ASSSDRGGYEQY
TRBJ1-1 | TRBV5-1 | ASSLQENTEAF
TRBJ1-4 | TRBV7-6 | ASSAYRAGNEKLF
TRBJ2-5 | TRBV6-5 | ASRGFGETQY
TRBJ1-2 | TRBV7-9 | ASSLDGPNYGYT
TRBJ1-1 | TRBV28 | ASSPSSPVKNTEAF
TRBJ2-7 | TRBV30 | ASRNVGEQY
TRBJ2-1 | TRBV9 | ASSVVAGTGEQF
TRBJ2-1 | TRBV9 | ASSVREGPWNEQF
TRBJ2-7 | TRBV28 | ASIPGWGTSGSSYEQY
TRBJ2-3 | TRBV4-2 | ASSQGAHTSTGDTQY
TRBJ2-7 | TRBV15 | ATSRDPDSYEQY
TRBJ1-1 | TRBV7-2 | ASSPWTGQNTEAF
TRBJ1-5 | TRBV5-1 | ASSLSSGTQPQH
TRBJ2-5 | TRBV5-4 | ASSGWHVVETQY
TRBJ1-1 | TRBV2 | ASSGQGIAEAF
TRBJ2-5 | TRBV19 | ASSQAGIETQY
TRBJ1-4 | TRBV6-1 | ASLPDATNEKLF
TRBJ2-2 | TRBV11-3 | ASSPGQANTGELF
TRBJ1-2 | TRBV11-2 | ASSLSSAYGYT
TRBJ2-1 | TRBV30 | AWGGTRAYNEQF
TRBJ1-2 | TRBV6-6 | ASSYSRINYGYT
TRBJ2-6 | TRBV29-1 | SAGLAAHSGANVLT
TRBJ1-1 | TRBV5-4 | ASSLGNRGDTEAF
TRBJ1-4 | TRBV5-1 | ASSAVATNEKLF
TRBJ1-1 | TRBV30 | AAGVSYEAF
TRBJ2-2 | TRBV19 | ASSPQGTTGELF